This T cell receptor (beta chain) was recovered during a study of blood T cell repertoires in COVID-19. Across the whole study: Spain, Italy and the United States supplied samples that represented acute and convalescent COVID-19. Sample material is recorded as cDNA or gDNA derived from T cells, B-cell-depleted T cells, or PBMCs.

Study processing details: Reference gene primer amplification gave estimated nucleated cell counts. Sequenced by immunoSEQ multiplex PCR; TCRdb stores in-frame clones only, minus some. V and J calls and clone size are those listed in that table; D and trimming were worked out from the DNA. The sample contains some 110,000 clones, approximately 86% of which appear only once. The CDR3 is made up of 15 amino acids. The V gene's germline CDR1 is MGHRA and CDR2 YSYEKL. Trimming took off 4 bases at V and 2 bases at J, with 14 bases between the two ends. The specimen was peripheral blood. This TCR derives from a man aged 35-49 years with acute or convalescent COVID-19. V and J are TRBV4-1 and TRBJ1-1, with D possibly TRBD1 on 6 matching bases. The CDR3 bases are TGCGCCAGCAGCCCTCCCCGGACAGAAAACACTGAAGCTTTCTTT. Translating gives CASSPPRTENTEAFF.